The clone carrying this T cell receptor beta chain occurred a few times. Antigen specificity is unknown. This sample was included in a study of T cell repertoires in cytomegalovirus infection. In the study overall: HLA-B-restricted CMV epitopes that are well studied were used alongside recently identified HLA-C-restricted ones. Whole-study findings and limits: HLA-C-restricted TCR beta clonotypes specific for CMV led the ex vivo response.

CDR3 length: 15 residues. J was trimmed by 2 bases and V by 2 bases; bases with no gene match: 6. The germline CDR1 and CDR2 sequences are SGHTA and FQGNSA. TCRdb re-called the reads with MiXCR, one entry per CDR3 protein. The sample shows about half a million distinct CDR3 sequences, around 35% of them seen only once. This sequence originates from a human donor in good health (CMV status not recorded). Some clones in this sample may be carry-over from other donors' samples. This chain uses TRBV7-2 with TRBJ2-7; 7 nucleotides line up with TRBD2. Sample: cultured PBMCs, taken from culture after CMV antigen stimulation. Here the CDR3 DNA reads TGTGCCAGCAGCTTATCTAGCGGTATACCCTACGAGCAGTACTTC. This encodes CASSLSSGIPYEQYF.